This T cell receptor beta chain was observed in a study of tissue T cells after allogeneic stem cell transplantation. Trimming removed 5 bases from V and 6 bases from J, with 10 bases in between. Germline lookup yields CDR1 SEHNR and CDR2 FQNEAQ (reference sequence). The CDR3 is 12 residues long. Assay: immunoSEQ multiplex PCR; the TCRdb copy retains only in-frame clones and omits some. The sample yields hundreds of clones, around 40% seen once. The table lists this clone with a few counts. The V gene is TRBV7-9, the J gene TRBJ1-2, with a possible D match to TRBD1 (5 bases). This sequence originates from a female patient aged 40 to 75 with steroid-refractory graft-versus-host disease after an allogeneic stem cell transplant. Part of the T cell pool may stem from the graft donor. The sample here was rectal tissue, taken at autopsy. CDR3 amino acids: CASSPGGDGYTF. The CDR3 DNA reads TGTGCCAGCAGCCCCGGGGGGGATGGCTACACCTTC.